The present TCR beta chain was sequenced within a study of cytomegalovirus exposure and HLA in healthy donors. PCR amplification relied on 60 Vbeta primers (plus 13 Jbeta primers). Measured with immunoSEQ multiplex PCR; TCRdb has only the in-frame clones, and not every one. This sample yields around 160,000 clones, of which approximately 85% are seen a single time; about 10% belongs to the top ten. CDR1 is SEHNR and CDR2 is FQNEAQ in the germline V gene (reference sequence). V was clipped by 1 base and J by 5 bases; unmatched bases: 15. This CDR3 contains 18 residues. Sequencing input: PBMCs. This chain uses TRBV7-9 with TRBJ2-5; 8 bases are a match to TRBD2. This clonotype originated in a man aged 18 to 29 in good health and CMV-seropositive. CDR3 sequence reads: CASSLGSGATGGLETQYF. For the CDR3, the DNA is TGTGCCAGCAGCTTAGGTTCGGGAGCAACGGGGGGGCTGGAGACCCAGTACTTC. The variable domain in full, with the rest retrieved from reference TRBV7-9 and TRBJ2-5, is DTGVSQNPRHKITKRGQNVTFRCDPISEHNRLYWYRQTLGQGPEFLTYFQNEAQLEKSRLLSDRFSAERPKGSFSTLEIQRTEQGDSAMYLCASSLGSGATGGLETQYFGPGTRLLVL.